Below, one TCR beta chain is given with its context. Its target is not known. These data originate in a study of post-analysis software for immune sequencing data. About the study: Secondary progressive, relapsing-remitting and progressive-relapsing multiple sclerosis were among the included disease courses.

Each TCR beta cDNA library carried unique molecular identifiers. TCRdb reprocessed the PCR reads with MiXCR, giving one entry per CDR3 protein. Of roughly 410,000 distinct CDR3 sequences listed, about a third are singletons. There are 14 residues in the CDR3. Trimming shortened V by 6 bases and J by 14 bases, and 20 bases separated the two germline ends. The germline CDR1 and CDR2 sequences are MNHEY and SMNVEV (reference sequence). Study-wide results and limits: Compared with controls, patients had more of about five TRBV segments, including TRBV5-6, TRBV5-1 and TRBV20-1. The normalized Chao1 diversity of multiple sclerosis patients was significantly lower than that of controls.

The chain recombines TRBV27 with TRBJ1-6; tentatively, D is TRBD1 (5 bases). The receptor was derived from a girl under 18 with multiple sclerosis. Sequences were obtained from blood. CDR3 nucleotides: TGTGCCAGCAGCCCAAGGGGATATGGGTTCACCCTCCACTTT. Translation: CASSPRGYGFTLHF.